One sample yielded the 32 T cell receptor beta chains listed below, sequenced in a study of cytomegalovirus exposure and HLA in healthy donors. PCR was performed using 60 Vbeta and 13 Jbeta primers. Clones were sequenced by immunoSEQ multiplex PCR, and TCRdb holds only the in-frame ones, with some missing. This sample has roughly 120,000 clones, with 80% to 85% found just once. Sequencing input: PBMCs. The receptors were gathered from a woman aged 25 to 39 in good health and CMV-seronegative.

This sequence joins TRBV4-1 and TRBJ2-2; 8 bases are a match to TRBD2. Germline CDR1 is MGHRA and CDR2 is YSYEKL. The CDR3 is 17 amino acids. After removal of 4 bases from V and 6 bases from J, the junction contained 13 bases not matched to a gene. This chain's CDR3 is CASSPSRGRPLAGELFF. The CDR3 DNA follows: TGCGCCAGCAGCCCCTCCCGCGGGAGGCCCCTCGCCGGGGAGCTGTTTTTT.

The chain carries TRBV5-1 and TRBJ2-7; D possibly corresponds to TRBD2 (5 bases). Germline V gene data show CDR1 as SGHRS and CDR2 as YFSETQ. This CDR3 has 15 residues. Trimming removed 1 base at V and 6 bases at J, with 17 bases between. The CDR3 here is CASSLQRSPSGEQYF. The DNA of the CDR3 is TGCGCCAGCAGCTTGCAGCGGAGCCCCAGTGGCGAGCAGTACTTC.

The J gene is TRBJ2-1, the V gene TRBV11-2; TRBD2 aligns across 12 bases. Trimming cost V 5 bases and J 7 bases; bases outside gene matches: 6. The CDR3 runs to 15 residues. From germline, CDR1 is SGHAT and CDR2 FQNNGV. The CDR3 DNA is TGTGCCAGCAGCCGCGGACTAGCGGGACCGAATGAGCAGTTCTTC. It is translated as CASSRGLAGPNEQFF.

The chain links TRBV19 to TRBJ1-2; D ambiguous. Germline CDR1 and CDR2: LNHDA and SQIVND (reference sequence). Trimming cost V 6 bases and J 1 base, with 15 bases left between them. The length of the CDR3 is 15 residues. The CDR3 DNA is TGTGCCAGTAGCCCCCCCTGGGCACTTAACTATGGCTACACCTTC. Its protein is CASSPPWALNYGYTF.

This clone was detected a few times. This chain links TRBV11-2 with TRBJ2-7; 10 bases are shared with TRBD1. Looked up from germline, CDR1 is SGHAT and CDR2 is FQNNGV. This CDR3 comprises 14 residues. V dropped 5 bases and J dropped 4; count of bases not matched to a gene: 5. CDR3 coding DNA: TGTGCCAGCAGCGACCGGGACAGGGGTTACGAGCAGTACTTC. It yields the protein CASSDRDRGYEQYF.

The chain employs TRBV15 and TRBJ2-1, with TRBD2 matching 10 bases. The germline CDR1 and CDR2 sequences are LNHNV and YYDKDF (reference sequence). After removal of 0 bases from V and 4 bases from J, the junction contained 12 bases not matched to a gene. The CDR3 has 19 amino acids. The CDR3 coding sequence is TGTGCCACCAGCAGAGATCCCCTTCGGGCTAGCGGGAGTTACAATGAGCAGTTCTTC. Translation: CATSRDPLRASGSYNEQFF.

The chain uses TRBV30 and TRBJ1-2, with 7 nucleotides matching TRBD1. V lost 3 bases and J lost 2; bases outside the gene matches: 3. The CDR3 covers 13 residues. Germline CDR1 is GTSNPN and CDR2 is SVGIG (reference sequence). This CDR3 is CAWRQGRNYGYTF. CDR3 coding DNA: TGTGCCTGGAGACAGGGGCGGAACTATGGCTACACCTTC.

This chain connects TRBV5-1 to TRBJ2-3; 10 bases are shared with TRBD2. The J segment lost 5 bases and the V segment lost 2 bases, leaving 11 bases of the junction unmatched. Germline values: CDR1 SGHRS, CDR2 YFSETQ. This CDR3 has 17 residues. CDR3 DNA sequence: TGCGCCAGCAGCTTCCAACCTAGCGGGAGTATTGGAGATACGCAGTATTTT. It translates to CASSFQPSGSIGDTQYF.

The gene calls are TRBV28 and TRBJ1-5; 9 nucleotides align to TRBD1. The germline V gene has CDR1 MDHEN and CDR2 SYDVKM. Losses at the gene ends were 1 base for V and 4 bases for J; bases not matched to a gene: 8. The CDR3 runs to 17 residues. CDR3 nucleotide sequence: TGTGCCAGCAGTTTATCACAGGGGGCGACGTTTAATCAGCCCCAGCATTTT. Translated: CASSLSQGATFNQPQHF.

The chain has TRBV5-1 and TRBJ2-7, with TRBD2 matching over 9 bases. The V gene's germline CDR1 is SGHRS and CDR2 YFSETQ. The CDR3 extends over 15 amino acids. V lost 2 bases, J lost 0 bases, and 3 bases stayed unmatched. DNA for the CDR3: TGCGCCAGCAGCTTCGGAGCGGGGGGCTCCTACGAGCAGTACTTC. Residues: CASSFGAGGSYEQYF.

V is TRBV5-1 and J is TRBJ2-2; D perhaps matches TRBD2 (6 bases). Germline CDR1 SGHRS, CDR2 YFSETQ. V was clipped by 6 bases and J by 9 bases, with 21 bases between them. The CDR3 has 15 amino acids. CDR3 protein: CASTVEPGELRELFF. CDR3 nucleotides: TGCGCCAGCACCGTCGAGCCGGGGGAATTGAGGGAGCTGTTTTTT.

V and J are TRBV25-1 and TRBJ2-2; TRBD1 matches 8 bases. Per germline, CDR1 MGHDK and CDR2 SYGVNS. The CDR3 consists of 15 residues. V trimming: 3 bases; J trimming: 5 bases; junction bases outside the gene matches: 5. The CDR3 region has the DNA TGTGCCAGCAGTGATGGGACAGGAGGGACCGGGGAGCTGTTTTTT. This encodes CASSDGTGGTGELFF. Combining the CDR3 with reference TRBV25-1 and TRBJ2-2 gives the whole variable domain EADIYQTPRYLVIGTGKKITLECSQTMGHDKMYWYQQDPGMELHLIHYSYGVNSTEKGDLSSESTVSRIRTEHFPLTLESARPSHTSQYLCASSDGTGGTGELFFGEGSRLTVL.

The V and J genes are TRBV5-4 and TRBJ2-5, with TRBD2 matching 7 bases. CDR3 length: 16 residues. The trim removed 4 bases at V and 2 bases at J, leaving 11 bases unmatched. CDR1 and CDR2 from the germline V gene are SGHNT and YYREEE (reference sequence). The CDR3 here is CASSAGVSGLQETQYF. CDR3 nucleotide sequence: TGTGCCAGCAGCGCTGGGGTTAGCGGGCTGCAAGAGACCCAGTACTTC.

This clone came up once. The rearrangement joins TRBV28 to TRBJ2-3; 7 nucleotides agree with TRBD1. After removal of 2 bases from V and 0 bases from J, the junction contained 5 bases not matched to a gene. Germline loops: CDR1 MDHEN, CDR2 SYDVKM. The CDR3 is 16 amino acids. In DNA form, the CDR3 reads TGTGCCAGCAGTTTAGGACAGGCAACTAGCACAGATACGCAGTATTTT. The encoded protein is CASSLGQATSTDTQYF.

The chain links TRBV6-5 to TRBJ1-1, with D hard to call. Germline V gives CDR1 MNHEY, CDR2 SVGAGI. V was cut by 0 bases and J by 7 bases, with 9 bases left in between. This CDR3 region has 13 residues. The CDR3: CASSYSEGGEAFF. In DNA, the CDR3 is TGTGCCAGCAGTTACTCAGAGGGAGGTGAAGCTTTCTTT.

The chain carries TRBV28 and TRBJ1-2; unclear D gene. CDR3 size: 13 residues. Trimming pared 3 bases from V and 4 bases from J, leaving 9 bases between. Looked up from germline, CDR1 is MDHEN and CDR2 is SYDVKM. CDR3 sequence: CASSFGQAYGYTF. In DNA form, the CDR3 reads TGTGCCAGCAGTTTTGGGCAGGCCTATGGCTACACCTTC.

The chain uses TRBV21-1 and TRBJ2-5; the table's D call, TRBD1, has no DNA check behind it. TRBV21-1 has pseudogene status. The CDR3 runs 17 residues. The DNA for the CDR3 is TGTGCCATGAATCATTTAAGAGGTAGGGGTAACCAAGAGACCCAGTACTTC. Its protein product is CAMNHLRGRGNQETQYF.

With regard to this clone: The junction departs from germline at one end; a sequencing error may be responsible. The chain is built from TRBV5-6 and TRBJ2-1, with TRBD2 matching 10 bases. CDR1 SGHDT and CDR2 YYEEEE come from the germline V gene. This CDR3 is built from 15 residues. DNA for the CDR3: TGTGCCAGCAGCGATGGGACTAGCGATTACAATGAGCAGCTCTTC. Protein: CASSDGTSDYNEQLF.

This clone was counted once. The V call is TRBV29-1, the J call TRBJ2-1, with TRBD1 identical over 8 bases. The V gene end was trimmed by 4 bases and the J gene end by 2 bases; junction bases not matched to a gene: 4. Germline CDR1 is SQVTM and CDR2 is ANQGSEA. The CDR3 totals 14 residues. The CDR3 here is CSVGETGAYNEQFF. The CDR3 DNA sequence: TGCAGCGTTGGTGAGACAGGGGCCTACAATGAGCAGTTCTTC.

The chain uses TRBV28 and TRBJ2-2, with D possibly TRBD1 on 5 matching bases. The length of the CDR3 is 15 residues. Germline values: CDR1 MDHEN, CDR2 SYDVKM. Trimming cost V 6 bases and J 4 bases, with 15 bases left between them. CDR3 region: CASRPPQTVTGELFF. The CDR3 coding sequence is TGTGCCAGCAGACCCCCTCAGACAGTCACCGGGGAGCTGTTTTTT.

The chain has TRBV28 and TRBJ1-3; D is perhaps TRBD1 (5 bases). Deletions cut 4 bases from V and 2 bases from J, with 15 bases between. The CDR3 has 16 residues. Germline CDR1 is MDHEN and CDR2 is SYDVKM. CDR3 protein: CASSSSFGTAGNTIYF. In nucleotides, the CDR3 is TGTGCCAGCAGTTCCTCGTTTGGGACTGCTGGAAACACCATATATTTT.

The V call is TRBV5-1, the J call TRBJ2-1, with 11 nucleotides matching TRBD2. The CDR3 length is 19 residues. Germline CDR1 SGHRS, CDR2 YFSETQ. After removal of 0 bases from V and 2 bases from J, the junction contained 10 bases not matched to a gene. The CDR3 here is CASSLAHSGTSGPYNEQFF. DNA for the CDR3: TGCGCCAGCAGCTTGGCCCACTCCGGGACTAGCGGACCCTACAATGAGCAGTTCTTC.

The chain carries TRBV5-6 and TRBJ1-1; TRBD1 matches 10 bases. The CDR3 totals 17 residues. V dropped 0 bases and J dropped 0; count of bases not matched to a gene: 5. The V gene's germline CDR1 is SGHDT and CDR2 YYEEEE. CDR3 amino acids: CASSLAGTGVMNTEAFF. CDR3 coding DNA: TGTGCCAGCAGCTTGGCCGGGACAGGGGTAATGAACACTGAAGCTTTCTTT.

In its sample, this clone was seen once. J is TRBJ2-7 and V is TRBV13; 9 bases line up with TRBD1. V dropped 3 bases and J dropped 3; count of bases not matched to a gene: 3. This CDR3 region has 14 residues. Germline V gene sequence: CDR1 PRHDT, CDR2 FYEKMQ (reference sequence). CDR3 sequence (DNA): TGTGCCAGCAGCTTGCGGGACAGGGTCTACGAGCAGTACTTC. Residues: CASSLRDRVYEQYF.

This chain connects TRBV7-2 to TRBJ2-2, with unresolved D. Trimming removed 5 bases at V and 5 bases at J, with 9 bases between. The germline V gene has CDR1 SGHTA and CDR2 FQGNSA. This CDR3 is built from 13 residues. This CDR3 is CASSLWATGELFF. CDR3 sequence (DNA): TGTGCCAGCAGCCTCTGGGCGACCGGGGAGCTGTTTTTT. Complete variable domain (other parts from reference TRBV7-2 and TRBJ2-2): GAGVSQSPSNKVTEKGKDVELRCDPISGHTALYWYRQSLGQGLEFLIYFQGNSAPDKSGLPSDRFSAERTGGSVSTLTIQRTQQEDSAVYLCASSLWATGELFFGEGSRLTVL.

This clone is a singleton in its sample. DNA of the CDR3: TGCGCCAGCAGCTTAGGGGGCTACAATGAGCAGTTCTTC. Its translation: CASSLGGYNEQFF. The genes are TRBV5-1 and TRBJ2-1; TRBD1 might be the D (6 bases). CDR1 SGHRS and CDR2 YFSETQ come from the germline V gene. The CDR3 has 13 residues. Trimming removed 2 bases at V and 3 bases at J, with 6 bases between.

The rearrangement links TRBV6-6 to TRBJ2-7; D might be TRBD2 (5 bases). CDR3 length: 12 amino acids. In germline, CDR1 is MNHNY, CDR2 SVGAGI (reference sequence). V gave up 8 bases and J gave up 5 bases, with 13 bases separating them. CDR3 loop: CASGRVLNEQYF. CDR3 DNA: TGTGCCAGCGGGCGGGTTTTGAACGAGCAGTACTTC.

The chain has TRBV7-8 and TRBJ1-3; TRBD1 agrees at 7 bases. J gave up 0 bases and V 5 bases, and 16 bases lay outside the gene matches. CDR1 is SGHVS and CDR2 is FQNEAQ in the germline V gene. This CDR3 is 19 amino acids long. This CDR3 reads CASSRGTDDRPSSGNTIYF. CDR3 coding DNA: TGTGCCAGCAGCAGGGGGACAGACGATAGGCCTAGCTCTGGAAACACCATATATTTT. The entire variable domain, with the rest obtained from reference TRBV7-8 and TRBJ1-3, is as follows: GAGVSQSPRYKVAKRGQDVALRCDPISGHVSLFWYQQALGQGPEFLTYFQNEAQLDKSGLPSDRFFAERPEGSVSTLKIQRTQQEDSAVYLCASSRGTDDRPSSGNTIYFGEGSWLTVV.

This chain uses TRBV29-1 with TRBJ1-1; perhaps TRBD1 as D (6 bases). CDR1 is SQVTM, CDR2 ANQGSEA, per germline. V was cut by 2 bases and J by 6 bases, with 19 bases left in between. The CDR3 sequence is 15 residues long. The CDR3 DNA reads TGCAGCGTTGAAACCCACCCGGACAGTTACCCTGAAGCTTTCTTT. Translating gives CSVETHPDSYPEAFF.

This clone came up a few times. The chain carries TRBV27 and TRBJ2-1; tentatively, D is TRBD1 (5 bases). The germline gives CDR1 MNHEY, CDR2 SMNVEV (reference sequence). The CDR3 extends over 14 amino acids. Between the trimmed V and J ends, which lost 8 bases and 10 bases, there was a span of 21 bases. The CDR3 DNA is TGTGCCAGCCAAACTGGTGGCCGCTCAGGGGAGCAGTTCTTC. It specifies CASQTGGRSGEQFF.

The chain employs TRBV7-2 and TRBJ1-2; D unclear. Germline values: CDR1 SGHTA, CDR2 FQGNSA. V was shortened by 3 bases and J by 3 bases, with 11 bases between the two germline ends. The CDR3 contains 14 residues. The CDR3 region has the DNA TGTGCCAGCAGCTTTTCCCCCGGGGACTATGGCTACACCTTC. Its translation: CASSFSPGDYGYTF.

This clone has a single count. The rearrangement joins TRBV18 to TRBJ2-7; 8 bases align to TRBD2. Per the germline V gene, CDR1 is KGHSH and CDR2 is LQKENI. V shed 2 bases, J shed 2 bases, and the junction held 5 bases outside the gene matches. There are 15 residues in the CDR3. CDR3 loop: CASSPAGGGPYEQYF. The CDR3 coding sequence is TGTGCCAGCTCACCAGCGGGAGGAGGCCCCTACGAGCAGTACTTC.